This is a list of T cell receptor beta chains from one sample in a study of technical replicates of blood from several donors. Profiling relied on immunoSEQ multiplex PCR, and the TCRdb table lists in-frame clones only, not all of them. The sample has roughly 87,000 clones; over 75% are singletons. Sequenced: T cells isolated from PBMCs. Source of these receptors: a human donor in good health. The CDR3 runs from the conserved cysteine through the conserved F or W. The order of the fields is J gene, V gene, clone size, D gene, CDR3 protein, CDR3 DNA. A D gene is named only where the DNA matches it firmly. The size field is filled for only some rows; it gives once, few, many or a size class.

J gene: TRBJ2-7
V gene: TRBV30
clone size: -
D gene: TRBD1
CDR3 protein: CAWSAETGVKNEQYF
CDR3 DNA: TGTGCCTGGAGTGCCGAGACAGGGGTAAAAAACGAGCAGTACTTC

J gene: TRBJ1-5
V gene: TRBV10-1
clone size: once
D gene: -
CDR3 protein: CASSEFTTGPQHF
CDR3 DNA: TGCGCCAGCAGTGAATTCACGACGGGGCCCCAGCATTTT

J gene: TRBJ2-4
V gene: TRBV29-1
clone size: -
D gene: -
CDR3 protein: CSVLLLENIQYF
CDR3 DNA: TGCAGCGTTCTTTTACTGGAAAACATTCAGTACTTC

J gene: TRBJ1-1
V gene: TRBV19
clone size: few
D gene: -
CDR3 protein: CASSIRGRTEAFF
CDR3 DNA: TGTGCCAGTAGTATTCGGGGTAGGACTGAAGCTTTCTTT

J gene: TRBJ2-1
V gene: TRBV18
clone size: few
D gene: -
CDR3 protein: CASSPVLYNEQFF
CDR3 DNA: TGTGCCAGCTCACCAGTACTCTACAATGAGCAGTTCTTC

J gene: TRBJ2-5
V gene: TRBV5-1
clone size: -
D gene: TRBD2
CDR3 protein: CASSSLAGGGETQYF
CDR3 DNA: TGCGCCAGCAGCTCCCTAGCGGGAGGGGGAGAGACCCAGTACTTC

J gene: TRBJ1-1
V gene: TRBV6-5
clone size: -
D gene: -
CDR3 protein: CASKRGTNTEAFF
CDR3 DNA: TGTGCCAGCAAAAGGGGAACGAACACTGAAGCTTTCTTT

J gene: TRBJ2-3
V gene: TRBV5-1
clone size: once
D gene: -
CDR3 protein: CASSPSTDTQYF
CDR3 DNA: TGCGCCAGCAGCCCGAGCACAGATACGCAGTATTTT

J gene: TRBJ2-7
V gene: TRBV7-2
clone size: -
D gene: -
CDR3 protein: CASSLSWTGSYEQYF
CDR3 DNA: TGTGCCAGCAGCTTAAGTTGGACGGGATCCTACGAGCAGTACTTC

J gene: TRBJ2-4
V gene: TRBV30
clone size: -
D gene: TRBD2
CDR3 protein: CAWRGTSGDYIAKNIQYF
CDR3 DNA: TGTGCCTGGCGGGGGACTAGCGGGGATTATATAGCCAAAAACATTCAGTACTTC

J gene: TRBJ2-3
V gene: TRBV5-1
clone size: -
D gene: -
CDR3 protein: CASSLESWTLSTDTQYF
CDR3 DNA: TGCGCCAGCAGCTTGGAGTCTTGGACTCTTAGCACAGATACGCAGTATTTT

J gene: TRBJ1-1
V gene: TRBV30
clone size: few
D gene: -
CDR3 protein: CAWTSGGHYTEAFF
CDR3 DNA: TGTGCCTGGACCTCGGGGGGGCATTACACTGAAGCTTTCTTT

J gene: TRBJ2-7
V gene: TRBV9
clone size: -
D gene: TRBD1
CDR3 protein: CASSVGGTGGIDEQYF
CDR3 DNA: TGTGCCAGCAGCGTAGGAGGAACAGGGGGCATAGACGAGCAGTACTTC

J gene: TRBJ2-1
V gene: TRBV7-8
clone size: once
D gene: -
CDR3 protein: CASSLGRGQKDNEQFF
CDR3 DNA: TGTGCCAGCAGCTTAGGTAGGGGCCAGAAGGACAATGAGCAGTTCTTC

J gene: TRBJ2-3
V gene: TRBV11-3
clone size: -
D gene: TRBD2
CDR3 protein: CASTQRALLAATDTQYF
CDR3 DNA: TGTGCCAGCACCCAGAGAGCTTTACTAGCGGCCACAGATACGCAGTATTTT

J gene: TRBJ2-5
V gene: TRBV14
clone size: -
D gene: -
CDR3 protein: CASTTGTGEETQYF
CDR3 DNA: TGTGCCAGCACGACAGGAACGGGCGAAGAGACCCAGTACTTC

J gene: TRBJ1-5
V gene: TRBV11-3
clone size: -
D gene: -
CDR3 protein: CASSLDGRGNQPQHF
CDR3 DNA: TGTGCCAGCAGCTTAGATGGCAGGGGCAATCAGCCCCAGCATTTT

J gene: TRBJ2-7
V gene: TRBV2
clone size: -
D gene: TRBD2
CDR3 protein: CASNGGTSIYEQYF
CDR3 DNA: TGTGCCAGCAATGGGGGGACTAGCATTTACGAGCAGTACTTC

J gene: TRBJ2-1
V gene: TRBV28
clone size: few
D gene: TRBD2
CDR3 protein: CASSLLGAGGGSYNEQFF
CDR3 DNA: TGTGCCAGCAGTTTACTTGGTGCGGGAGGGGGGTCCTACAATGAGCAGTTCTTC

J gene: TRBJ1-2
V gene: TRBV6-5
clone size: -
D gene: -
CDR3 protein: CASTSLLADYGYTF
CDR3 DNA: TGTGCCAGCACCTCTCTGCTGGCGGACTATGGCTACACCTTC

J gene: TRBJ2-1
V gene: TRBV7-9
clone size: -
D gene: TRBD2
CDR3 protein: CASLRSGSSYNEQFF
CDR3 DNA: TGTGCCAGCCTCCGTAGCGGGAGCTCCTACAATGAGCAGTTCTTC

J gene: TRBJ1-1
V gene: TRBV6-6
clone size: medium-sized
D gene: -
CDR3 protein: CASRTRTEAFF
CDR3 DNA: TGTGCCAGCAGGACGAGGACTGAAGCTTTCTTT

J gene: TRBJ1-2
V gene: TRBV10-2
clone size: -
D gene: TRBD1
CDR3 protein: CASSERGRDGYTF
CDR3 DNA: TGCGCCAGCAGTGAGAGGGGGCGAGATGGCTACACCTTC

J gene: TRBJ2-3
V gene: TRBV11-3
clone size: -
D gene: TRBD2
CDR3 protein: CASSIAGGTDTQYF
CDR3 DNA: TGTGCCAGCAGCATCGCGGGGGGCACAGATACGCAGTATTTT

J gene: TRBJ1-4
V gene: TRBV6-5
clone size: -
D gene: TRBD1
CDR3 protein: CASSYRRPGGIEKLFF
CDR3 DNA: TGTGCCAGCAGTTACCGTAGACCAGGGGGCATTGAAAAACTGTTTTTT

J gene: TRBJ1-1
V gene: TRBV9
clone size: -
D gene: -
CDR3 protein: CASSVDGSGGEKAFF
CDR3 DNA: TGTGCCAGCAGCGTAGACGGGAGTGGAGGGGAAAAAGCTTTCTTT

J gene: TRBJ1-1
V gene: TRBV11-2
clone size: -
D gene: -
CDR3 protein: CASSLDTHGPEAFF
CDR3 DNA: TGTGCCAGCAGCTTAGATACGCATGGCCCTGAAGCTTTCTTT

J gene: TRBJ2-5
V gene: TRBV27
clone size: -
D gene: -
CDR3 protein: CASSLGTQISGETQYF
CDR3 DNA: TGTGCCAGCAGTTTAGGGACACAGATTAGCGGGGAGACCCAGTACTTC

J gene: TRBJ2-3
V gene: TRBV9
clone size: -
D gene: -
CDR3 protein: CASSTQSVVGTDTQYF
CDR3 DNA: TGTGCCAGCAGCACCCAAAGCGTGGTTGGCACAGATACGCAGTATTTT

J gene: TRBJ2-1
V gene: TRBV7-3
clone size: -
D gene: TRBD2
CDR3 protein: CASSLRLAGDNEQFF
CDR3 DNA: TGTGCCAGCAGCTTAAGACTAGCGGGAGACAATGAGCAGTTCTTC

J gene: TRBJ1-4
V gene: TRBV2
clone size: -
D gene: -
CDR3 protein: CASSERGQPNEKLFF
CDR3 DNA: TGTGCCAGCAGTGAAAGGGGTCAGCCTAATGAAAAACTGTTTTTT

J gene: TRBJ1-3
V gene: TRBV2
clone size: -
D gene: -
CDR3 protein: CASDTALSGNTIYF
CDR3 DNA: TGTGCCAGCGACACTGCCCTCTCTGGAAACACCATATATTTT

J gene: TRBJ1-4
V gene: TRBV9
clone size: -
D gene: -
CDR3 protein: CASNRQENEKLFF
CDR3 DNA: TGTGCCAGCAACCGACAGGAGAATGAAAAACTGTTTTTT

J gene: TRBJ2-5
V gene: TRBV5-1
clone size: -
D gene: TRBD1
CDR3 protein: CASSPDRGLETQYF
CDR3 DNA: TGCGCCAGCAGCCCGGACAGGGGTCTAGAGACCCAGTACTTC

J gene: TRBJ2-7
V gene: TRBV5-1
clone size: -
D gene: TRBD1
CDR3 protein: CASRPTGTGYSYEQYF
CDR3 DNA: TGCGCCAGCAGACCCACCGGGACAGGGTATTCCTACGAGCAGTACTTC

J gene: TRBJ2-7
V gene: TRBV13
clone size: -
D gene: -
CDR3 protein: CASSYLGYEQYF
CDR3 DNA: TGTGCCAGCAGCTACCTCGGGTACGAGCAGTACTTC

J gene: TRBJ2-5
V gene: TRBV29-1
clone size: -
D gene: -
CDR3 protein: CSVEREFETQYF
CDR3 DNA: TGCAGCGTTGAGAGGGAATTTGAGACCCAGTACTTC

J gene: TRBJ2-2
V gene: TRBV5-1
clone size: -
D gene: TRBD2
CDR3 protein: CASSLLPREGLNTGELFF
CDR3 DNA: TGCGCCAGCAGCTTGCTGCCGCGGGAGGGCCTTAACACCGGGGAGCTGTTTTTT

J gene: TRBJ2-7
V gene: TRBV30
clone size: once
D gene: TRBD1
CDR3 protein: CAWNRGQIYEQYF
CDR3 DNA: TGTGCCTGGAACAGGGGGCAAATTTACGAGCAGTACTTC

J gene: TRBJ1-1
V gene: TRBV4-2
clone size: -
D gene: TRBD1
CDR3 protein: CASSQVDRGAFF
CDR3 DNA: TGTGCCAGCAGCCAAGTAGACAGGGGAGCTTTCTTT

J gene: TRBJ2-1
V gene: TRBV4-3
clone size: -
D gene: TRBD1
CDR3 protein: CASSQDTGTGGYNEQFF
CDR3 DNA: TGCGCCAGCAGCCAAGATACGGGGACAGGGGGTTACAATGAGCAGTTCTTC

J gene: TRBJ2-7
V gene: TRBV9
clone size: -
D gene: -
CDR3 protein: CASSVGRDEQYF
CDR3 DNA: TGTGCCAGCAGCGTGGGGCGCGACGAGCAGTACTTC

J gene: TRBJ1-3
V gene: TRBV7-2
clone size: -
D gene: TRBD1
CDR3 protein: CASRWDRFGNTIYF
CDR3 DNA: TGTGCCAGCAGGTGGGACAGATTTGGAAACACCATATATTTT

J gene: TRBJ2-7
V gene: TRBV7-2
clone size: -
D gene: -
CDR3 protein: CASSEGRSYEQYF
CDR3 DNA: TGTGCCAGCAGCGAGGGTAGATCCTACGAGCAGTACTTC

J gene: TRBJ2-1
V gene: TRBV11-3
clone size: few
D gene: -
CDR3 protein: CASSLDIWVAGMTTDNEQFF
CDR3 DNA: TGTGCCAGCAGCTTAGATATTTGGGTGGCAGGAATGACAACAGACAATGAGCAGTTCTTC

J gene: TRBJ2-1
V gene: TRBV5-1
clone size: -
D gene: -
CDR3 protein: CASSLAQFSYNEQFF
CDR3 DNA: TGCGCCAGCAGCTTGGCCCAGTTCTCCTACAATGAGCAGTTCTTC

J gene: TRBJ2-7
V gene: TRBV9
clone size: once
D gene: -
CDR3 protein: CASSLQGADYEQYF
CDR3 DNA: TGTGCCAGCAGCTTACAGGGCGCCGACTACGAGCAGTACTTC

J gene: TRBJ2-5
V gene: TRBV4-2
clone size: -
D gene: TRBD2
CDR3 protein: CASSQGTSGIQETQYF
CDR3 DNA: TGTGCCAGCAGCCAAGGGACTAGCGGGATCCAAGAGACCCAGTACTTC

J gene: TRBJ1-2
V gene: TRBV6-5
clone size: -
D gene: -
CDR3 protein: CASRGTGQGGGYTF
CDR3 DNA: TGTGCCAGCAGAGGCACAGGCCAGGGAGGTGGCTACACCTTC

J gene: TRBJ1-5
V gene: TRBV4-1
clone size: -
D gene: -
CDR3 protein: CASSPNTHNQPQHF
CDR3 DNA: TGCGCCAGCAGCCCCAATACTCACAATCAGCCCCAGCATTTT

J gene: TRBJ2-7
V gene: TRBV2
clone size: -
D gene: -
CDR3 protein: CASISDRHSYEQYF
CDR3 DNA: TGTGCCAGCATTTCAGACAGGCACAGTTACGAGCAGTACTTC

J gene: TRBJ1-4
V gene: TRBV27
clone size: -
D gene: -
CDR3 protein: CASSLEVSEKLFF
CDR3 DNA: TGTGCCAGCAGTTTAGAGGTTTCCGAAAAACTGTTTTTT

J gene: TRBJ2-7
V gene: TRBV10-3
clone size: -
D gene: TRBD2
CDR3 protein: CAISDVAGGDYEQYF
CDR3 DNA: TGTGCCATCAGTGATGTGGCGGGGGGGGACTACGAGCAGTACTTC

J gene: TRBJ2-3
V gene: TRBV30
clone size: -
D gene: TRBD2
CDR3 protein: CAWNPTSGSFFSTDTQYF
CDR3 DNA: TGTGCCTGGAACCCTACTAGCGGGAGTTTCTTTAGCACAGATACGCAGTATTTT

J gene: TRBJ2-1
V gene: TRBV9
clone size: once
D gene: TRBD2
CDR3 protein: CASSRSGLADVHNEQFF
CDR3 DNA: TGTGCCAGCAGCAGATCGGGACTAGCGGACGTCCACAATGAGCAGTTCTTC

J gene: TRBJ2-2
V gene: TRBV13
clone size: -
D gene: -
CDR3 protein: CASSPLGGRGTGELFF
CDR3 DNA: TGTGCCAGCAGCCCCCTCGGGGGGCGAGGCACCGGGGAGCTGTTTTTT

J gene: TRBJ2-7
V gene: TRBV27
clone size: -
D gene: -
CDR3 protein: CASSRDTSYEQYF
CDR3 DNA: TGTGCCAGCAGCCGGGACACCTCCTACGAGCAGTACTTC

J gene: TRBJ1-5
V gene: TRBV9
clone size: -
D gene: -
CDR3 protein: CASSVGGEQPQHF
CDR3 DNA: TGTGCCAGCAGCGTAGGGGGGGAACAGCCCCAGCATTTT

J gene: TRBJ2-5
V gene: TRBV6-5
clone size: -
D gene: -
CDR3 protein: CASSYSGFLETQYF
CDR3 DNA: TGTGCCAGCAGTTACTCGGGCTTCCTGGAGACCCAGTACTTC

J gene: TRBJ2-7
V gene: TRBV28
clone size: -
D gene: TRBD1
CDR3 protein: CASTIQGAGTYEQYF
CDR3 DNA: TGTGCCAGCACTATACAGGGGGCAGGAACCTACGAGCAGTACTTC